This T cell receptor beta chain is drawn from a study of blood T cell repertoires in COVID-19. Study-level background: In each case, the material was cDNA or gDNA derived from T cells, B-cell-depleted T cells, or PBMCs.

Trimming removed 5 bases at V and 7 bases at J, with 9 bases between. There are 12 residues in the CDR3. CDR1 is PRHDT and CDR2 is FYEKMQ in the germline V gene (reference sequence). Method: immunoSEQ multiplex PCR; TCRdb's copy keeps in-frame clones and lacks some. The sample gives fewer than 300,000 clones, roughly nine tenths of which show up once; 2.2% is in the top ten. The chain recombines TRBV13 with TRBJ1-5, with D possibly matching TRBD1 (6 bases). The clonotype was recovered from a woman aged 30 to 39 with COVID-19, enrolled during active disease. The sequencing input was peripheral blood. The CDR3: CASSAQGQPQHF. CDR3 sequence (DNA): TGTGCCAGCAGCGCTCAGGGGCAGCCCCAGCATTTT.